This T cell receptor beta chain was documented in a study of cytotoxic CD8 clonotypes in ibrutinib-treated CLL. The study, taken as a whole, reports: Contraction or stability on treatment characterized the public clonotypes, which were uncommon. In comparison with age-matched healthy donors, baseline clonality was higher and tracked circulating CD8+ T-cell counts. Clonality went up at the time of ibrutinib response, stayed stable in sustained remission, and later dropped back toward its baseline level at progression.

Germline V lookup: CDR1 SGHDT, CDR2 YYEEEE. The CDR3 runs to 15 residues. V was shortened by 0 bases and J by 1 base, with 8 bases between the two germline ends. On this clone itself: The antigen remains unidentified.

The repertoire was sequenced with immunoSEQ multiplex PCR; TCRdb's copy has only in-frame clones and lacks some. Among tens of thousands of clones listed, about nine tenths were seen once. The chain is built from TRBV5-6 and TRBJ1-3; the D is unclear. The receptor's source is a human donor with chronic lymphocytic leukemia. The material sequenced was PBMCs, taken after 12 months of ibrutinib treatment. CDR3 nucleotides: TGTGCCAGCAGCTTGGCCGCGGTTTCTGGAAACACCATATATTTT. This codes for CASSLAAVSGNTIYF.